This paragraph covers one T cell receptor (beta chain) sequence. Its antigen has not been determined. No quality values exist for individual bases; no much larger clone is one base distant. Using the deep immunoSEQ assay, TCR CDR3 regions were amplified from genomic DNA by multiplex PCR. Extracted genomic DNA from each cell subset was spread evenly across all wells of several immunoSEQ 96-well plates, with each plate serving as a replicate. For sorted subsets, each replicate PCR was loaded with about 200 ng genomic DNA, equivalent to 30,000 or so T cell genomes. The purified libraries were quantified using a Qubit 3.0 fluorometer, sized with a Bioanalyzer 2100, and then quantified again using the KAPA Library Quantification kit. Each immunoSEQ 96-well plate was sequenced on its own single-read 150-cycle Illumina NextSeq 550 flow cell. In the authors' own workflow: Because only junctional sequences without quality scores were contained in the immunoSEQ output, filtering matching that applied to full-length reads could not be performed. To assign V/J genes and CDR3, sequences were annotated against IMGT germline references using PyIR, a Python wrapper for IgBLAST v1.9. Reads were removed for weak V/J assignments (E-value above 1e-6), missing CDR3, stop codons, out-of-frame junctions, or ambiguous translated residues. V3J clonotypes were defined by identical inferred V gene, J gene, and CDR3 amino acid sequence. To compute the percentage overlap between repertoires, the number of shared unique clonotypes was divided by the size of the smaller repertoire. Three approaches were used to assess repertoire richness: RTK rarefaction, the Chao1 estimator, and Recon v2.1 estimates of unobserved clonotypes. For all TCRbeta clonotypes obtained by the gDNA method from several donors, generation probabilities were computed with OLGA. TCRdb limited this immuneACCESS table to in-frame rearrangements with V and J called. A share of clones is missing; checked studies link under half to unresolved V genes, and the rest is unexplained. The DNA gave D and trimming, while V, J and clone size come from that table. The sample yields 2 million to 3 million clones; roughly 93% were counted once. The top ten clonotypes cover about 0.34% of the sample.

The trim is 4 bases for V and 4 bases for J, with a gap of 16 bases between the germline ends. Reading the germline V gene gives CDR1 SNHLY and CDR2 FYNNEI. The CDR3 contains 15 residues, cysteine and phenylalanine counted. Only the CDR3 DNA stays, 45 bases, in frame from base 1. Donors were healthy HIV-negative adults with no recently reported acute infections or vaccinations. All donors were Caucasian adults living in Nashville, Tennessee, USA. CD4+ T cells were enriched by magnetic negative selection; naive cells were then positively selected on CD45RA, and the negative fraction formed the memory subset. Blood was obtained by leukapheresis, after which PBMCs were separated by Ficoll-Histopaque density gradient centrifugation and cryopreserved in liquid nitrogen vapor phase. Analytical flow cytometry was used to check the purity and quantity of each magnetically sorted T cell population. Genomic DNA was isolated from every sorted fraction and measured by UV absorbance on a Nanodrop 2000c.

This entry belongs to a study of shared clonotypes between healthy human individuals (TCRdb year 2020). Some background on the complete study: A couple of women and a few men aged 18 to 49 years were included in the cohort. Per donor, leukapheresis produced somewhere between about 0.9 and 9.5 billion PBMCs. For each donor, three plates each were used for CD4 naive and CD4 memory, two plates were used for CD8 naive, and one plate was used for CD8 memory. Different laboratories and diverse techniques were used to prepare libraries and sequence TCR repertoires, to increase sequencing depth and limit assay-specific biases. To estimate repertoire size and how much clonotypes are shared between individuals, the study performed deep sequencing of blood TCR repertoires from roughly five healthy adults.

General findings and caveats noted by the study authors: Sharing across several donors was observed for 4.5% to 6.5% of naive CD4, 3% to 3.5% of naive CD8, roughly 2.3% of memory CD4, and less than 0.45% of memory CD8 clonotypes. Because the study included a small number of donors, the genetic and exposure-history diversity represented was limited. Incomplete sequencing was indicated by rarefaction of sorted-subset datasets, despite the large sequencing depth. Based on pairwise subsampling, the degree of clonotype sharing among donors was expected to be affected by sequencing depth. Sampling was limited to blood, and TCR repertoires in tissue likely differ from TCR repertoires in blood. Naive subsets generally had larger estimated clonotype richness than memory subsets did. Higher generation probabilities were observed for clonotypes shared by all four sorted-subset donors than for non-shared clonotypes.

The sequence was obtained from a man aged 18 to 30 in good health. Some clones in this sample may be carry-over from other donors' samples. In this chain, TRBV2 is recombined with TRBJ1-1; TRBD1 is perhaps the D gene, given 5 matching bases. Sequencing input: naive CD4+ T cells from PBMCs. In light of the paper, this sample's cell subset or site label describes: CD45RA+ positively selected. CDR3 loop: CASSVAYGGSTEAFF. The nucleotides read TGTGCCAGCAGTGTAGCGTATGGGGGGTCCACTGAAGCTTTCTTT.